This TCR beta chain was retrieved from a study of long-term antiretroviral therapy in people with HIV. Study results and caveats: Therapy changes, viral resistance and ART adherence were not documented in the available data.

Trimming took off 6 bases at V and 0 bases at J, with 14 bases between the two ends. CDR1 is SQVTM, CDR2 ANQGSEA, per germline. This CDR3 has 15 amino acids. With survey level as its setting, the immunoSEQ assay was v3.0. Produced via immunoSEQ multiplex PCR; TCRdb's table is partial and in-frame only. The sample has around 33,000 clones, approximately 83% seen once; the top ten hold 7.9%. Concerning this clone itself: The antigen remains undetermined.

Every one of the participants with HIV received treatment in the United States. Sequencing was performed on unsorted PBMCs, taken 0.4 years before starting antiretroviral therapy. This TCR derives from a man younger than 30 with HIV. V usage is TRBV29-1 and J usage is TRBJ2-2, with D perhaps matching TRBD1 (8 bases). The CDR3 here is CSVTTGGANTGELFF. The DNA of the CDR3 is TGCAGCGTCACAACAGGGGGGGCGAACACCGGGGAGCTGTTTTTT.